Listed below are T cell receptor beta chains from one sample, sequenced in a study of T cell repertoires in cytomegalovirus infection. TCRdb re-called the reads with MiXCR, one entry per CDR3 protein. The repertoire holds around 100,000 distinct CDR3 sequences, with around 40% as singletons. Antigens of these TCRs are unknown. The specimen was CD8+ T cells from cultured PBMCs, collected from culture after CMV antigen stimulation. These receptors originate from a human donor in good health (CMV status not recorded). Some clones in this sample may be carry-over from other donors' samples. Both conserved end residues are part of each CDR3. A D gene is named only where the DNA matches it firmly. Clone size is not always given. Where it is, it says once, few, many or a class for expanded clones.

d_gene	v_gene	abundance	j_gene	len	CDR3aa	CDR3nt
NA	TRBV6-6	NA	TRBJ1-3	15	CASSYGTATGNTIYF	TGTGCCAGCAGTTACGGAACGGCCACTGGAAACACCATATATTTT
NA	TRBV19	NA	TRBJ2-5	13	CASSIGLGETQYF	TGTGCCAGTAGTATAGGACTGGGGGAGACCCAGTACTTC
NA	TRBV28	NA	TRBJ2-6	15	CASSPPWAGANVLTF	TGTGCCAGCAGCCCGCCCTGGGCTGGGGCCAACGTCCTGACTTTC
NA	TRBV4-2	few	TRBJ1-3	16	CASSQDKGRSGNTIYF	TGTGCCAGCAGCCAAGATAAGGGTCGCTCTGGAAACACCATATATTTT
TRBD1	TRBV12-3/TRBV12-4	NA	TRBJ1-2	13	CASRPGQNYGYTF	TGTGCCAGCAGACCGGGACAGAACTATGGCTACACCTTC
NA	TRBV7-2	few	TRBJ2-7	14	CASSPGGGGNEQYF	TGTGCCAGCAGCCCCGGTGGAGGGGGCAACGAGCAGTACTTC
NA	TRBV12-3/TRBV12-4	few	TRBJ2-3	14	CASSFRVEGDTQYF	TGTGCCAGCAGTTTTCGGGTAGAAGGAGATACGCAGTATTTT
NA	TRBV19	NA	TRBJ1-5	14	CASSIRGPNQPQHF	TGTGCCAGTAGTATCAGGGGCCCCAATCAGCCCCAGCATTTT
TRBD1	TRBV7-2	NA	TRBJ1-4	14	CASSPGTGMEKLFF	TGTGCCAGCAGCCCCGGGACAGGGATGGAAAAACTGTTTTTT
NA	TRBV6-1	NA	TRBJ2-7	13	CASSEGLTYEQYF	TGTGCCAGCAGTGAGGGCTTGACCTACGAGCAGTACTTC
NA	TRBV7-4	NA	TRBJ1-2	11	CASGSGGGYTF	TGTGCCAGTGGGTCCGGGGGCGGCTACACCTTC
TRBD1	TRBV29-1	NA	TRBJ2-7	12	CSAPGQGGEQYF	TGCAGCGCCCCGGGACAGGGGGGCGAGCAGTACTTC
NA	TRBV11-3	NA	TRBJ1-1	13	CASSLTGSGVTFF	TGTGCCAGCAGCTTAACAGGTAGCGGAGTGACTTTCTTT
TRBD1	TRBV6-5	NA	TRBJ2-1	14	CASSYTPGQGTEFF	TGTGCCAGCAGTTACACACCCGGACAGGGTACGGAGTTCTTC
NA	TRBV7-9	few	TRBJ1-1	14	CASSATTGNTEAFF	TGTGCCAGCAGCGCGACGACAGGGAACACTGAAGCTTTCTTT
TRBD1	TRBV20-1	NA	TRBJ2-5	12	CSAGQGKETQYF	TGCAGTGCTGGACAGGGGAAGGAGACCCAGTACTTC
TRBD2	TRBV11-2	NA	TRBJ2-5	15	CASSSRLAGQETQYF	TGTGCCAGCAGCTCCCGACTAGCGGGGCAAGAGACCCAGTACTTC
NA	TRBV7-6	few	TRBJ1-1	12	CASSSPPAEAFF	TGTGCCAGCAGCTCCCCCCCCGCTGAAGCTTTCTTT
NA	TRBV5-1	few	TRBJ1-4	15	CASPTPRGANEKLFF	TGCGCCAGCCCAACCCCCAGGGGAGCGAATGAAAAACTGTTTTTT
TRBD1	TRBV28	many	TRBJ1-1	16	CASSFPGGVKNTEAFF	TGTGCCAGCAGTTTCCCAGGGGGCGTAAAGAACACTGAAGCTTTCTTT
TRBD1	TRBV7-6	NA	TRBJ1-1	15	CASSPGTAWNTEAFF	TGTGCCAGCAGCCCCGGGACAGCTTGGAACACTGAAGCTTTCTTT
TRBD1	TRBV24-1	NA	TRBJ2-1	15	CATTASGQNHNEQFF	TGTGCCACCACCGCCTCGGGACAGAATCACAATGAGCAGTTCTTC
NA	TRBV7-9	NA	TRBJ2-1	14	CASSRTDHYNEQFF	TGTGCCAGCAGCAGGACAGACCATTACAATGAGCAGTTCTTC
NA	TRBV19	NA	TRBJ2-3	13	CASSGGGADTQYF	TGTGCCAGTAGTGGAGGTGGGGCAGATACGCAGTATTTT
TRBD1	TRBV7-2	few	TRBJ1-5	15	CASSSTLTGDQPQHF	TGTGCCAGCAGCTCTACTTTGACAGGGGATCAGCCCCAGCATTTT
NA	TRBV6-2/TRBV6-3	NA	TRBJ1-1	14	CASSEDIFSNGAFF	TGTGCCAGCAGTGAAGACATCTTTTCAAATGGAGCTTTCTTT
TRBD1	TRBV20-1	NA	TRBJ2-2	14	CSARKTGTTGELFF	TGCAGTGCTCGTAAGACAGGGACCACCGGGGAGCTGTTTTTT
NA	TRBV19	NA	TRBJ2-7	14	CASSPKEGTYEQYF	TGTGCCAGTAGTCCAAAGGAGGGCACCTACGAGCAGTACTTC
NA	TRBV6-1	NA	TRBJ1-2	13	CASSRLIDYGYTF	TGTGCCAGCAGTCGTCTTATAGACTATGGCTACACCTTC
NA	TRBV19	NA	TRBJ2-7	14	CASSPTGFTYEQYF	TGTGCCAGTAGCCCCACGGGGTTCACCTACGAGCAGTACTTC
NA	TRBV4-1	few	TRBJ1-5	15	CASSQERGGFQPQHF	TGCGCCAGCAGCCAAGAACGGGGAGGGTTCCAGCCCCAGCATTTT
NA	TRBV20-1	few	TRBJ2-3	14	CSASGRVDTDTQYF	TGCAGTGCTAGTGGTAGAGTAGACACAGATACGCAGTATTTT
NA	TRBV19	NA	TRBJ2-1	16	CASSIVTGSSYNEQFF	TGTGCCAGTAGTATAGTAACCGGGAGCTCCTACAATGAGCAGTTCTTC
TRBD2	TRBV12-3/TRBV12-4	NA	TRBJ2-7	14	CASSLAGGLYEQYF	TGTGCCAGCAGTCTAGCGGGGGGGCTCTACGAGCAGTACTTC
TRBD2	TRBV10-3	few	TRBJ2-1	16	CAISEWGSGGAREQFF	TGTGCCATCAGTGAGTGGGGGAGCGGGGGGGCCAGGGAGCAGTTCTTC
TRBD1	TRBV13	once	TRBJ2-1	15	CASSTRGNVYNEQFF	TGTGCCAGCAGCACCAGGGGGAACGTCTACAATGAGCAGTTCTTC
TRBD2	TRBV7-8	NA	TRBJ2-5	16	CASSLAGGGADETQYF	TGTGCCAGCAGCTTAGCGGGCGGGGGGGCCGACGAGACCCAGTACTTC
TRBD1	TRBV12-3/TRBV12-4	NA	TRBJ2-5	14	CASSKGGRQETQYF	TGTGCCAGCAGCAAAGGGGGCCGACAAGAGACCCAGTACTTC
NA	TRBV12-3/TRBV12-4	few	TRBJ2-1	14	CASSLPGPYNEQFF	TGTGCCAGCAGTCTCCCTGGCCCCTACAATGAGCAGTTCTTC
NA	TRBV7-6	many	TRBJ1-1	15	CASSKQLDGNTEAFF	TGTGCCAGCAGCAAGCAGCTAGACGGAAACACTGAAGCTTTCTTT
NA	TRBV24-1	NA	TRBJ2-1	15	CATSATHDGYNEQFF	TGTGCCACCAGTGCAACTCATGATGGATACAATGAGCAGTTCTTC
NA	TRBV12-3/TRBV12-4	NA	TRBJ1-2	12	CASTPPNYGYTF	TGTGCCAGCACCCCCCCAAACTATGGCTACACCTTC
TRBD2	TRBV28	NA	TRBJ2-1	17	CASSFPPGLSIPDEQFF	TGTGCCAGCAGTTTCCCCCCGGGACTAAGTATCCCCGATGAGCAGTTCTTC
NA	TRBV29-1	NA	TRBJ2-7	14	CSVQGTGSSYEQYF	TGCAGCGTCCAGGGGACGGGGAGCTCCTACGAGCAGTACTTC
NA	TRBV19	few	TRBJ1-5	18	CASSIGLGQGTPNQPQHF	TGTGCCAGTAGTATTGGATTGGGGCAGGGGACCCCCAATCAGCCCCAGCATTTT
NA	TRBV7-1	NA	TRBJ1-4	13	CASSSGWNEKLFF	TGTGCCAGCAGCTCAGGTTGGAATGAAAAACTGTTTTTT
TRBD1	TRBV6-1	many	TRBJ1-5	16	CASSRRRQGGYQPQHF	TGTGCCAGCAGTCGCCGACGACAGGGAGGCTATCAGCCCCAGCATTTT
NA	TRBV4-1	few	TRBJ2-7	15	CASSQALGLLNEQYF	TGCGCCAGCAGCCAAGCTCTGGGTCTACTCAACGAGCAGTACTTC
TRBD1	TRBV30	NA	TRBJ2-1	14	CAWSEGTGVNEQFF	TGTGCCTGGAGTGAGGGGACAGGAGTCAATGAGCAGTTCTTC